Below are 4 T cell receptor beta chains sequenced from a single sample in a study of blood T cell repertoires in COVID-19. TCRdb's copy holds only in-frame clones and misses some; the assay was immunoSEQ multiplex PCR. The table shows 100,000 to 150,000 clones, with about 79% occurring only once. The sample was peripheral blood. The receptor set was obtained from a man aged 40-55 years with active or convalescent COVID-19.

The chain recombines TRBV6-2 or TRBV6-3 with TRBJ2-7; D gene unclear. This CDR3 is 14 amino acids long. Germline lookup yields CDR1 MNHEY and CDR2 SVGEGT. Trimming pared 5 bases from V and 0 bases from J, leaving 11 bases between. The CDR3 DNA follows: TGTGCCAGCAGTACAGCCCTTAACTCCTACGAGCAGTACTTC. It specifies CASSTALNSYEQYF.

This sequence joins TRBV6-2 or TRBV6-3 and TRBJ1-3; unclear D gene. This CDR3 spans 14 amino acids. V was clipped by 0 bases and J by 3 bases, with 6 bases between them. CDR1 is MNHEY and CDR2 is SVGEGT in the germline V gene. The CDR3 nucleotides are TGTGCCAGCAGTTACTCGGGCAGTGGAAACACCATATATTTT. Translating gives CASSYSGSGNTIYF.

The gene calls are TRBV7-9 and TRBJ1-6; 9 bases are shared with TRBD1. The junction had 11 bases not matched to a gene; V was cut back by 5 bases and J by 9 bases. CDR1 is SEHNR and CDR2 is FQNEAQ in the germline V gene (reference sequence). The CDR3 is made up of 16 amino acids. CDR3: CASSTRQGENTSPLHF. The CDR3 DNA sequence: TGTGCCAGCAGCACCCGACAGGGGGAGAATACTTCACCCCTCCACTTT.

The genes are TRBV7-2 and TRBJ2-1, with 12 bases fitting TRBD2. Trimming at V came to 5 bases and at J to 6 bases, leaving 5 bases not matched to a gene. Per germline, CDR1 SGHTA and CDR2 FQGNSA. CDR3 length: 15 residues. The CDR3 DNA is TGTGCCAGCAGCATGGGACTAGCGGGCTCCAATGAGCAGTTCTTC. It encodes CASSMGLAGSNEQFF.